Detailed here is one T cell receptor (beta chain). The data were obtained in a study of blood T cell repertoires in COVID-19. Clones were sequenced by immunoSEQ multiplex PCR, and TCRdb holds only the in-frame ones, with some missing. The table lists approximately 45,000 clones, 85% to 90% of them singletons. Germline CDR1 SNHLY, CDR2 FYNNEI. The ends were cut back, 6 bases at V and 4 bases at J, with 17 bases in the middle. The CDR3 covers 15 residues. The clonotype originates from a man between 35 and 55 years old with COVID-19, enrolled during active disease. The chain couples TRBV2 to TRBJ2-3, with D maybe TRBD2 (6 bases). Sample: peripheral blood. The chain's CDR3 is CASSPSGPPPDTQYF. The CDR3 nucleotides read TGTGCCAGCAGCCCGAGCGGGCCGCCCCCAGATACGCAGTATTTT.